These 6 T cell receptor beta chains were sequenced from one sample in a study of T cell responses to AZD1222 COVID-19 vaccine. Sequencing was performed with immunoSEQ multiplex PCR; in TCRdb, only in-frame clones are kept and a portion is missing. Of 150,000 to 200,000 clones listed, approximately 94% are singletons. The specimen comprised peripheral blood, sampled on day 0 of AZD1222 vaccination. These receptors were collected from an adult in good health.

The chain recombines TRBV7-9 with TRBJ2-1, with 7 bases aligning to TRBD2. With V trimmed by 7 bases and J by 4 bases, 10 bases remained unmatched. Germline CDR1 reads SEHNR; CDR2 reads FQNEAQ (reference sequence). This CDR3 spans 15 amino acids. The CDR3, as DNA: TGTGCCAGCACCAAGAGGGCTAGCGGATACAATGAGCAGTTCTTC. It translates to CASTKRASGYNEQFF.

V gene TRBV4-1 combines with J gene TRBJ1-1, with D perhaps matching TRBD1 (6 bases). The germline gives CDR1 MGHRA, CDR2 YSYEKL. Deletions cut 0 bases from V and 2 bases from J, with 16 bases between. This CDR3 is 17 amino acids long. The CDR3 sequence is CASSQDNSGDANTEAFF. The CDR3 nucleotides are TGCGCCAGCAGCCAAGATAACTCAGGGGATGCTAACACTGAAGCTTTCTTT.

V gene TRBV2 combines with J gene TRBJ2-2, with 8 nucleotides matching TRBD1. Germline V CDR1 and CDR2: SNHLY, FYNNEI. Germline trimming cut 6 bases from V and 5 bases from J; bases unmatched to any gene: 8. CDR3 length: 15 residues. CDR3 residues: CASREQGVRTGELFF. The CDR3 DNA reads TGTGCCAGCAGGGAACAGGGGGTCAGGACCGGGGAGCTGTTTTTT.

J is TRBJ2-7 and V is TRBV2; D unresolved. Trimming took 3 bases from V and 3 from J, leaving 6 bases between them. The CDR3 is made up of 12 amino acids. Germline V CDR1 and CDR2: SNHLY, FYNNEI. The CDR3 nucleotides are TGTGCCAGCAGTGACGGCGGCTACGAGCAGTACTTC. Amino acids: CASSDGGYEQYF.

This chain connects TRBV18 to TRBJ1-3; TRBD1 matches at 8 bases. Germline lookup yields CDR1 KGHSH and CDR2 LQKENI. The length of the CDR3 is 15 residues. The junction had 6 bases not matched to a gene; V was cut back by 6 bases and J by 2 bases. The CDR3 nucleotides are TGTGCCAGCTCGTCGCAGGGGGCTGCTGGAAACACCATATATTTT. It is translated as CASSSQGAAGNTIYF.

The chain recombines TRBV5-1 with TRBJ1-1; D is ambiguous. V shed 0 bases and J shed 1 base, with 7 bases lying between them. Germline loops: CDR1 SGHRS, CDR2 YFSETQ. The CDR3 runs to 14 residues. CDR3 coding DNA: TGCGCCAGCAGCTTGGAGTCCGGGAACACTGAAGCTTTCTTT. This translates into CASSLESGNTEAFF.